This T cell receptor (beta chain) was sequenced in a study of T cells after yellow fever vaccination (dated by TCRdb to between 2019 and 2020). About the full investigation: The SMART-Seq v4 Ultra Low Input RNA kit was used to prepare libraries from fractions with low cell numbers. Bulk TCR alpha and beta repertoires were sequenced longitudinally to track T-cell clones before and after primary and booster YFV17D yellow fever vaccination. Two healthy male donors, one aged 18 to 30 and one aged 30 to 39 years, were included in the cohort. Blood was collected at multiple timepoints before and after primary and secondary immunization, and bulk PBMC replicates and cell subsets were isolated.

Overall study outcomes, separate from this receptor: Computational filtering was needed because FACS-sorted repertoires could contain abundant contaminating clonotypes from the bulk population. Most clones expanded after primary vaccination (around 96% of CD4 and roughly 90% of CD8) were re-detected after the booster, suggesting that broad memory maintenance occurred. Because the study included only two donors, the extent to which the findings can be generalized is limited. The secondary T-cell response was weaker than the primary response but faster, peaking on day 5 instead of day 15. A small share of clonotypes was detected in both CD4 and CD8 compartments, with the overlap likely arising from convergent recombination.

This clonotype was seen many times. The antigen it binds to is not known. No base quality values were provided; no much bigger clone lies one nucleotide off. The treatment or condition label corresponds to: live attenuated yellow fever vaccine strain. A standard Ficoll-Paque protocol was used to isolate PBMCs from peripheral blood. CD4 and CD8 T-cell fractions were isolated with Dynabeads CD4 and CD8 positive selection kits. RNA was extracted with TriZol from bulk PBMCs, CD4 and CD8 fractions, and dextramer-positive and dextramer-negative fractions. The V end gives up 0 bases and the J end 5 bases, leaving 7 bases in the junction not matched to a gene. The CDR3 numbers 16 residues from cysteine through phenylalanine. Only the CDR3 part of the read is kept: 48 bases, read in frame from the first base. CDR1 SGHRS and CDR2 YFSETQ are derived from the germline V gene. TCR cDNA was synthesized by 5'RACE template switching, which introduced a universal primer site and unique molecular identifiers. cDNA synthesis was primed from both the TCR alpha and TCR beta constant segments. Two PCR steps were used to amplify libraries, with sample barcodes and sequencing adapters being added in the second step. Libraries were sequenced on Illumina HiSeq 2500 (2x100 bp) or NovaSeq (2x150 bp). The authors' pipeline ran thus. Reads were demultiplexed and collapsed into UMI consensus sequences with MIGEC, and V(D)J alignment was performed with MiXCR. Using edgeR on replicate PBMC samples, clonotypes were called vaccine-responding if FDR was below 0.01 and the log2 fold change was above 5 up to day 15. CD4 or CD8 identity was assigned to each bulk clonotype according to whether the clonotype was present at higher abundance in the sequenced CD4 repertoire or the sequenced CD8 repertoire. TCRdb handled the public reads itself, with Q25 trimming in fastp and clone calling in MiXCR, and kept productive beta chains. Under each unique CDR3 protein, matching rows form one entry showing the most common genes and DNA. What appears here as the V and J calls and clone size reflects TCRdb's work, not the paper's. The sample includes 100,000 to 150,000 distinct CDR3 sequences, with about 7.4% observed a single time. The top ten clonotypes cover around 2.3% of the sample.

Recombination linked TRBV5-1 to TRBJ2-2, and 7 bases in between align with TRBD1. The sequence was collected from a man aged 18 to 35 who received the YFV17D yellow fever vaccine. Material: CD4+ T cells sorted from PBMCs, obtained 9 to 11 days after the first yellow fever vaccination. The nucleotide sequence reads as follows: TGCGCCAGCAGCTTGGCCGGGACAGACAAAACCGGGGAGCTGTTTTTT. Its protein is CASSLAGTDKTGELFF.